This entry features one TCR beta chain sequence. Its target is unknown. This CDR3 has 14 residues. J lost 7 bases, V lost 2 bases, and 4 bases had no gene match. Germline V gene data show CDR1 as MDHEN and CDR2 as SYDVKM. These data originate in a study of OX40 agonist ivuxolimab in advanced cancers. General study findings and limits: Both blood CD4+ and CD8+ T cells showed clonal growth by week 6 at 0.1 to 3.0 mg/kg.

The assay was immunoSEQ multiplex PCR, and TCRdb's table has in-frame clones only and misses some. The data show fewer than 80,000 clones, about 90% seen once. This receptor was identified in an adult with an advanced solid tumor such as melanoma, head and neck, liver or kidney cancer. The specimen comprised CD4+ or CD8+ T cells sorted from blood, sampled in a trial of the OX40 agonist ivuxolimab. This chain connects TRBV28 to TRBJ1-2; 10 nucleotides match TRBD1. CDR3 in amino acids: CASSLGTGVFGYTF. The CDR3 coding sequence is TGTGCCAGCAGTTTAGGGACAGGGGTTTTTGGCTACACCTTC.